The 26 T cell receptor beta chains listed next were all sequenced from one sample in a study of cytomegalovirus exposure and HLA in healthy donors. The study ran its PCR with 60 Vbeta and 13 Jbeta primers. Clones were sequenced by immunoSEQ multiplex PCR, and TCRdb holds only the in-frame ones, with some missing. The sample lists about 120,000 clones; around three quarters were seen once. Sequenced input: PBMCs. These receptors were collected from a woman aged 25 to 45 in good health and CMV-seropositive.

The CDR3 DNA reads TGTGCCAGCAGGAAGAGCTCTGGAAACACCATATATTTT. It encodes CASRKSSGNTIYF. The rearrangement links TRBV27 to TRBJ1-3; no reliable D call. This CDR3 has 13 residues. Trimming stripped 6 bases from V and 0 bases from J, with 6 bases between. Germline CDR1 is MNHEY and CDR2 is SMNVEV (reference sequence).

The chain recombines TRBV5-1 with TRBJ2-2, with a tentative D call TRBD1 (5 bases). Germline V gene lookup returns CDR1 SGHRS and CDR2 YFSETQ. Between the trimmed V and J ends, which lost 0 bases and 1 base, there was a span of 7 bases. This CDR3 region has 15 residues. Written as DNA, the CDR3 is TGCGCCAGCAGCTTGGGGCAGGGGAACACCGGGGAGCTGTTTTTT. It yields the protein CASSLGQGNTGELFF.

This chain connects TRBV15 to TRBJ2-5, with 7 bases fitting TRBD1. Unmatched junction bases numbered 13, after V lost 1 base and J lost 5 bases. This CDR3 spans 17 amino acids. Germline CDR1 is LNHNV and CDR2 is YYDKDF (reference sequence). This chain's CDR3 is CATSRAIGTAFVETQYF. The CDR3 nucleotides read TGTGCCACCAGCAGAGCGATAGGGACAGCCTTCGTGGAGACCCAGTACTTC.

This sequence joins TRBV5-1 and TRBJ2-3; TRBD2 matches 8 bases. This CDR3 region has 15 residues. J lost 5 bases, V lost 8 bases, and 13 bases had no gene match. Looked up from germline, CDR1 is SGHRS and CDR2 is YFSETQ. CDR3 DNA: TGCGCCAGTGGGCCGAGTAGCGGGGAGCGAGATACGCAGTATTTT. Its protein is CASGPSSGERDTQYF.

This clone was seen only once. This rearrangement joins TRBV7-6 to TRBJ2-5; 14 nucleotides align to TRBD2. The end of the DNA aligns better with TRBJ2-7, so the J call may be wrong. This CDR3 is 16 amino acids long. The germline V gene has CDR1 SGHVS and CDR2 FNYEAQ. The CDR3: CASSLMTSGGAYEQYF. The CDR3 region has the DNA TGTGCCAGCAGCTTAATGACTAGCGGGGGGGCTTACGAGCAGTACTTC.

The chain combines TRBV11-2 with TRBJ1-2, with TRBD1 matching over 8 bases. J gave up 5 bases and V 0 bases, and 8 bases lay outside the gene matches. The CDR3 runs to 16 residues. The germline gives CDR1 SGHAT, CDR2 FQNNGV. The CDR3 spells CASSLDSGTGPYGYTF. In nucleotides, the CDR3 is TGTGCCAGCAGCTTAGATTCCGGGACAGGTCCGTATGGCTACACCTTC.

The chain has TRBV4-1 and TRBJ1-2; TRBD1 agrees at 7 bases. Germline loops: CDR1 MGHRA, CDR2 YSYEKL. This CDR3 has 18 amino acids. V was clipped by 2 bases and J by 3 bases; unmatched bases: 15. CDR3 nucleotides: TGCGCCAGCAGCCAATTCCGGGACAGCCGAATCTACCACTATGGCTACACCTTC. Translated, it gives CASSQFRDSRIYHYGYTF.

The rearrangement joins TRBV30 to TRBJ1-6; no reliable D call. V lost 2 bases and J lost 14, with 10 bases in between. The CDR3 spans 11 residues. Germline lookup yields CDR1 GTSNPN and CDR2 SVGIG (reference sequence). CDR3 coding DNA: TGTGCCTGGAGTCTAACCGGGACCCTCCACTTT. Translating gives CAWSLTGTLHF.

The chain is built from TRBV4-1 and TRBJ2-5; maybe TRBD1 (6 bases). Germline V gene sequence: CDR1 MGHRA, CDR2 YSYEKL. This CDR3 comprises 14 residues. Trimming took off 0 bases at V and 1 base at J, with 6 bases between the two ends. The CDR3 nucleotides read TGCGCCAGCAGCCAAGAGGACAGCCAAGAGACCCAGTACTTC. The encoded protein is CASSQEDSQETQYF.

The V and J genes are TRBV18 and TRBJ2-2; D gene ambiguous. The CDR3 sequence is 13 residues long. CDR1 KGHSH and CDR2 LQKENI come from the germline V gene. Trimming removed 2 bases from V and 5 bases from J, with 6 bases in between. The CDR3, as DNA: TGTGCCAGCTCACCAATTTCAACCGGGGAGCTGTTTTTT. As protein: CASSPISTGELFF.

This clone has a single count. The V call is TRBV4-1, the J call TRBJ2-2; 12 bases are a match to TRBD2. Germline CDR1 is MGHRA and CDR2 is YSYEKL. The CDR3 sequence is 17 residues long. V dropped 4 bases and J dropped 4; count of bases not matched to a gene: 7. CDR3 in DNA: TGCGCCAGCAGCCGGGGGACTAGCGGGTCCTTCACCGGGGAGCTGTTTTTT. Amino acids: CASSRGTSGSFTGELFF.

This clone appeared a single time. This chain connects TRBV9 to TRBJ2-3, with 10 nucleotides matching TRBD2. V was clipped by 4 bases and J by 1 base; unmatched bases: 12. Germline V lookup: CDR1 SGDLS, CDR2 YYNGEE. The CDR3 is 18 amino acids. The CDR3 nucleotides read TGTGCCAGCAGCATTATAGCGGGGGGACCACCGGGCACAGATACGCAGTATTTT. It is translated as CASSIIAGGPPGTDTQYF.

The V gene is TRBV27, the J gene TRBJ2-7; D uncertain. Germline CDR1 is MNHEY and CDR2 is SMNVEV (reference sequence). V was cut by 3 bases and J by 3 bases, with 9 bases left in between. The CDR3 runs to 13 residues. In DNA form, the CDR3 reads TGTGCCAGCAGTTTTTTCGGCGGCTACGAGCAGTACTTC. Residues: CASSFFGGYEQYF.

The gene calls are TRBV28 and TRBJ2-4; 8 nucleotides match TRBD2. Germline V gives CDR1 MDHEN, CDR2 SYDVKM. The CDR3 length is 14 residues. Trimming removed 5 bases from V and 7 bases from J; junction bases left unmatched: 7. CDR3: CASSPLAGGNIQYF. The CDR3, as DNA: TGTGCCAGCAGTCCGCTAGCGGGCGGGAACATTCAGTACTTC.

CDR3 bases: TGTGCCAGCAGCCTCTGGGAGACAGGGACGTCCTATGGCTACACCTTC. Residues: CASSLWETGTSYGYTF. The chain couples TRBV5-6 to TRBJ1-2; 7 bases line up with TRBD1. Per the germline V gene, CDR1 is SGHDT and CDR2 is YYEEEE. V was pared by 4 bases and J by 4 bases, with 13 bases of the junction left unmatched. The CDR3 length is 16 residues.

CDR3 in amino acids: CASTLGETQYF. For the CDR3, the DNA is TGTGCCAGCACCCTCGGGGAGACCCAGTACTTC. V and J are TRBV28 and TRBJ2-5; unclear D gene. Germline V gene lookup returns CDR1 MDHEN and CDR2 SYDVKM. CDR3 length equals 11 residues. V was trimmed by 7 bases and J by 5 bases, leaving 8 bases between them.

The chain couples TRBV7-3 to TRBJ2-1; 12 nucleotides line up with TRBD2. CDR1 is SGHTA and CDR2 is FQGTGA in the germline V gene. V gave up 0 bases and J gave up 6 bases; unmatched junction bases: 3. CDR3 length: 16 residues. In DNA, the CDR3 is TGTGCCAGCAGCTTAACCCCTAGCGGGGGGGGCAATGAGCAGTTCTTC. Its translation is CASSLTPSGGGNEQFF.

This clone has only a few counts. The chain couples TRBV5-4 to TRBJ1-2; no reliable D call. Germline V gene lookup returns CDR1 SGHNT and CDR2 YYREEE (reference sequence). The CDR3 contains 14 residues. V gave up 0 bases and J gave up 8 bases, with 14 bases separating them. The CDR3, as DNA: TGTGCCAGCAGCTTGGGGCACGGGGAGGGAGGCTACACCTTC. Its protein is CASSLGHGEGGYTF.

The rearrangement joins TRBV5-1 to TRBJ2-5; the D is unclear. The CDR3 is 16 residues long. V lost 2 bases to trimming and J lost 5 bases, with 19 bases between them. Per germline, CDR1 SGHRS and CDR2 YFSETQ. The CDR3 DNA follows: TGCGCCAGCAGCTTAAGAGGAGCAGTAGACGGTGAGACCCAGTACTTC. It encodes CASSLRGAVDGETQYF.

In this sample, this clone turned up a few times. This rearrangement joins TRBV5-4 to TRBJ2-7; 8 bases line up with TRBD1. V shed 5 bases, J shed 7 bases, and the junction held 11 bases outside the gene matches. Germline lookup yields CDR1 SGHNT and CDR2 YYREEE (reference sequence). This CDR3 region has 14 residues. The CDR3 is CASSSDRASWEQYF. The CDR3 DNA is TGTGCCAGCAGTTCGGACAGGGCGTCGTGGGAGCAGTACTTC.

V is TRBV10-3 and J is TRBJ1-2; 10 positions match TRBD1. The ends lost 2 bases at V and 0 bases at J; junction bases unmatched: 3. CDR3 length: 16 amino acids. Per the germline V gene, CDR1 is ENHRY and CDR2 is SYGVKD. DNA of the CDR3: TGTGCCATCAGTGAGGGGGGGACAGGGGCTAACTATGGCTACACCTTC. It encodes CAISEGGTGANYGYTF.

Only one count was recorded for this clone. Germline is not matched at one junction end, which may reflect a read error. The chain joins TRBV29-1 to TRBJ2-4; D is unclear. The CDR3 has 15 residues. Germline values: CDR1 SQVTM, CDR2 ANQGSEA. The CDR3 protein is CSVEGGELAKNIQYF. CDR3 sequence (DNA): TGCAGCGTGGAAGGCGGAGAATTAGCCAAAAACATTCAGTACTTC.

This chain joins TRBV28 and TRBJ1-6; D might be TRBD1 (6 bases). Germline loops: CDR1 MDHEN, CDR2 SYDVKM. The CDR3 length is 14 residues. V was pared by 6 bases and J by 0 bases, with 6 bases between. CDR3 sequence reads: CASRDSSYNSPLHF. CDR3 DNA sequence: TGTGCCAGCAGGGACAGCTCCTATAATTCACCCCTCCACTTT.

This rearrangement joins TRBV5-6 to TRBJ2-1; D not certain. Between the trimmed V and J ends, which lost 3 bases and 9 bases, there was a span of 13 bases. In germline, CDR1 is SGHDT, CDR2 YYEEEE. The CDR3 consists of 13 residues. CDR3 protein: CASSWIAGGEQFF. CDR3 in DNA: TGTGCCAGCAGCTGGATAGCTGGTGGTGAGCAGTTCTTC. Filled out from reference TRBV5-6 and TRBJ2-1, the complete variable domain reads DAGVTQSPTHLIKTRGQQVTLRCSPKSGHDTVSWYQQALGQGPQFIFQYYEEEERQRGNFPDRFSGHQFPNYSSELNVNALLLGDSALYLCASSWIAGGEQFFGPGTRLTVL.

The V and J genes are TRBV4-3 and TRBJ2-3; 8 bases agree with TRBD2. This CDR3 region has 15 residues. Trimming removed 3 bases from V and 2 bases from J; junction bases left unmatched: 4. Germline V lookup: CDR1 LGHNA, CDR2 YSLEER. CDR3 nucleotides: TGCGCCAGCAGCCATCGGGGGGGTTACACAGATACGCAGTATTTT. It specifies CASSHRGGYTDTQYF.

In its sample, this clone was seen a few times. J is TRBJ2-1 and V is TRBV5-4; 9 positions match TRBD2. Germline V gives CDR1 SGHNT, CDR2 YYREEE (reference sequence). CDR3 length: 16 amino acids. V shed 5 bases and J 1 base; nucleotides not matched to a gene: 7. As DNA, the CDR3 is TGTGCCAGCAGACTGGGGAGCGGGGGGTCCTACAATGAGCAGTTCTTC. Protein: CASRLGSGGSYNEQFF. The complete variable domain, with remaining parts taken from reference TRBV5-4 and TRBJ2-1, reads ETGVTQSPTHLIKTRGQQVTLRCSSQSGHNTVSWYQQALGQGPQFIFQYYREEENGRGNFPPRFSGLQFPNYSSELNVNALELDDSALYLCASRLGSGGSYNEQFFGPGTRLTVL.